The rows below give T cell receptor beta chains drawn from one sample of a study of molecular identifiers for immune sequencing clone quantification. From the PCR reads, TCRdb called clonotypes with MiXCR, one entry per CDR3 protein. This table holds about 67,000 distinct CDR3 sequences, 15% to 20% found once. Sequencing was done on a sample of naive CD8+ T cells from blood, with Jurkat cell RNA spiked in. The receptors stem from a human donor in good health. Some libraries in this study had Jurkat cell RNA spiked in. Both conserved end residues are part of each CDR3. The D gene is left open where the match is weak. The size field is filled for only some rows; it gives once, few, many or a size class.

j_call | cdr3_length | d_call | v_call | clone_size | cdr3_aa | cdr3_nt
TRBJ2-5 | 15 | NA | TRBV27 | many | CASKRSPATQETQYF | TGTGCCAGCAAAAGGTCGCCAGCGACCCAAGAGACCCAGTACTTC
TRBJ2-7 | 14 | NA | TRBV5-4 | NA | CASSLGLEKYEQYF | TGTGCCAGCAGCTTGGGACTAGAAAAATACGAGCAGTACTTC
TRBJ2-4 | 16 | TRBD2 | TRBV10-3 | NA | CAISDRASGGIDIQYF | TGTGCCATCAGTGATAGGGCTAGCGGAGGTATAGACATTCAGTACTTC
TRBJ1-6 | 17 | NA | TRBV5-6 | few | CASSLTAGSPVSSPLHF | TGTGCCAGCAGCTTAACAGCAGGAAGCCCTGTCAGCTCACCCCTCCACTTT
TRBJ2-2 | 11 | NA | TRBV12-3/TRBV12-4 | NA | CASSSLGELFF | TGTGCCAGCAGCTCCCTCGGGGAGCTGTTTTTT
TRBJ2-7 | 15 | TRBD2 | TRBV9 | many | CASSVGGLAGDEQYF | TGTGCCAGCAGCGTAGGGGGACTAGCGGGTGACGAGCAGTACTTC
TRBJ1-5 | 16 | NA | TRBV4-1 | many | CASSQEEVEGYQPQHF | TGCGCCAGCAGCCAAGAAGAAGTGGAGGGTTATCAGCCCCAGCATTTT
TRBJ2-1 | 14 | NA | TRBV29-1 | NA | CSGFLLGGSYEQFF | TGCAGCGGCTTCCTACTAGGAGGATCATATGAGCAGTTCTTC
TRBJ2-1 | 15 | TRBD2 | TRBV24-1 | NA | CATSPRLAGFSEQFF | TGTGCCACCAGTCCGAGACTAGCGGGATTCTCTGAGCAGTTCTTC
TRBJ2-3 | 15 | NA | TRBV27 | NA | CASSLFGPGTDTQYF | TGTGCCAGCAGTTTATTTGGACCCGGCACAGATACGCAGTATTTT
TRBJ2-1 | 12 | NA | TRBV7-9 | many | CASSSGPPGQFF | TGTGCCAGCAGCTCCGGACCCCCGGGGCAGTTCTTC
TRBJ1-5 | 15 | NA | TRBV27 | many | CASRLSLGANQPQHF | TGTGCCAGCAGACTATCGCTAGGGGCCAATCAGCCCCAGCATTTT
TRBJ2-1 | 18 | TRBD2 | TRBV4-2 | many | CASSQNSMMASGYNEQFF | TGTGCCAGCAGCCAAAATTCTATGATGGCTAGCGGGTACAATGAGCAGTTCTTC
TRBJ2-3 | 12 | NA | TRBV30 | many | CAWLGVTDTQYF | TGTGCCTGGCTCGGGGTCACAGATACGCAGTATTTT
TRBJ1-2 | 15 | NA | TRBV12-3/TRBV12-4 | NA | CVSSLGRTAYNGYTF | TGTGTCAGCAGTTTGGGACGGACGGCCTACAATGGCTACACCTTC
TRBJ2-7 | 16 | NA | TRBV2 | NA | CASLPGPAGSSYEQYF | TGTGCCAGCCTCCCAGGTCCTGCGGGAAGCTCCTACGAGCAGTACTTC
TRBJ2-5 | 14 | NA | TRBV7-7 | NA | CASSPAMGGETQYF | TGTGCTAGCAGCCCCGCGATGGGGGGAGAGACCCAGTACTTC
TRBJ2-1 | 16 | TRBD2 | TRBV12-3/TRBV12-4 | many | CASSGPAGGPSGEQFF | TGTGCCAGCAGTGGGCCTGCGGGAGGGCCTAGCGGTGAGCAGTTCTTC
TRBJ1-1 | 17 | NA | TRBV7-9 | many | CASSPTAGARQYTEAFF | TGTGCCAGCAGCCCCACCGCGGGGGCAAGGCAGTACACTGAAGCTTTCTTT
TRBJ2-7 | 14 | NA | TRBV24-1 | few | CATSDPGASGEQYF | TGTGCCACCAGTGATCCGGGAGCTTCTGGTGAGCAGTACTTC
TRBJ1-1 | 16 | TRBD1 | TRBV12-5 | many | CASGLVGQTMNTEAFF | TGTGCTAGTGGTTTGGTGGGACAGACCATGAACACTGAAGCTTTCTTT
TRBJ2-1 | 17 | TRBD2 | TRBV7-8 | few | CASSLERWGGPYNEQFF | TGTGCCAGCAGCTTAGAGCGCTGGGGAGGGCCCTACAATGAGCAGTTCTTC
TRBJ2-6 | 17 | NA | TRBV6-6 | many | CAIHGPYSHSGANVLTF | TGTGCCATCCACGGACCCTACTCCCACTCTGGGGCCAACGTCCTGACTTTC
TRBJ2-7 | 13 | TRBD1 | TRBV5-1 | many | CASRGQENYEQYF | TGCGCCAGCAGAGGACAGGAGAACTACGAGCAGTACTTC
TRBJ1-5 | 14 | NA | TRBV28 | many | CASNPGTSNQPQHF | TGTGCCAGCAATCCTGGGACTAGCAATCAGCCCCAGCATTTT
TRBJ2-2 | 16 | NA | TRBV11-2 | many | CASSPHRQANTGELFF | TGTGCCAGCAGCCCTCACAGACAGGCGAACACCGGGGAGCTGTTTTTT
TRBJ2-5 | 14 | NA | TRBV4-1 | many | CASSQVSAKETQYF | TGCGCCAGCAGCCAAGTCTCCGCAAAAGAGACCCAGTACTTC
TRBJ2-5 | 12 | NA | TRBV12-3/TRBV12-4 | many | CASSPLGETQYF | TGTGCCAGCAGTCCTTTGGGAGAGACCCAGTACTTC
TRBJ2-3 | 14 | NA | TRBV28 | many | CASSLISVTDTQYF | TGTGCCAGCAGTTTGATTAGCGTAACAGATACGCAGTATTTT
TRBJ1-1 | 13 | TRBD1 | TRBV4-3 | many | CASSSDRGTEAFF | TGCGCCAGCAGCTCTGACAGGGGCACTGAAGCTTTCTTT
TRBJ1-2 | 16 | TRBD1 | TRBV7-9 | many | CASSPTGGRFDYGYTF | TGTGCCAGCAGCCCGACAGGGGGCCGTTTCGACTATGGCTACACCTTC
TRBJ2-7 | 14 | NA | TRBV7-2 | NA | CASSFPGLSYEQYF | TGTGCCAGCAGCTTCCCGGGACTCAGTTACGAGCAGTACTTC
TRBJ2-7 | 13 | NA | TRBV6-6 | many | CASRKENSYEQYF | TGTGCCAGCAGGAAGGAGAATAGCTACGAGCAGTACTTC
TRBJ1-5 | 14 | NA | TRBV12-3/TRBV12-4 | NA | CASNRGPGNQPQHF | TGTGCCAGCAACCGGGGGCCAGGCAATCAGCCCCAGCATTTT
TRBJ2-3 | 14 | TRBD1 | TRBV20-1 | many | CSAKTGFGTDTQYF | TGCAGTGCTAAGACAGGGTTTGGGACAGATACGCAGTATTTT
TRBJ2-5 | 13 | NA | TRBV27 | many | CASSFVIGETQYF | TGTGCCAGCAGTTTTGTGATCGGAGAGACCCAGTACTTC
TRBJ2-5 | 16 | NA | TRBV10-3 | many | CAISEPVTDATETQYF | TGTGCCATCAGTGAACCCGTGACGGACGCTACAGAGACCCAGTACTTC
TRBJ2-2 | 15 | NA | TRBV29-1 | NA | CSVDIAGVLGGELFF | TGCAGCGTTGATATAGCAGGCGTCCTTGGGGGGGAGCTGTTTTTT
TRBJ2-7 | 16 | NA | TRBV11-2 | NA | CASSLMSPSGLYEQYF | TGTGCCAGCAGCTTAATGTCACCCAGCGGGCTCTACGAGCAGTACTTC
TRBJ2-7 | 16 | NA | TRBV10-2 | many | CASTNDRLVDTYEQYF | TGCGCCAGCACCAATGACCGGCTCGTCGACACCTACGAGCAGTACTTC
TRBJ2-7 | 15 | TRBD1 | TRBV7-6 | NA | CASSLGRDRVYEQYF | TGTGCCAGCAGCTTAGGCCGGGACAGGGTTTACGAGCAGTACTTC
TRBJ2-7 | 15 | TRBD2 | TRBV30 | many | CAWSDAVAGVREQYF | TGTGCCTGGAGTGACGCTGTAGCGGGAGTGAGAGAGCAGTACTTC
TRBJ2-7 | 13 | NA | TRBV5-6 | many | CASSLVGGPEQYF | TGTGCCAGCAGCCTTGTCGGAGGGCCCGAGCAGTACTTC
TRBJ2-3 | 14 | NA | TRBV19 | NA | CASSGQTPRDTQYF | TGTGCCAGTAGTGGCCAGACCCCAAGGGATACGCAGTATTTT
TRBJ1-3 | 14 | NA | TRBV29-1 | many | CSVVGTDSGNTIYF | TGCAGCGTCGTGGGGACTGACTCTGGAAACACCATATATTTT
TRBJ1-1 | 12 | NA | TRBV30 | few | CACKAVETEAFF | TGTGCCTGTAAAGCAGTGGAGACTGAAGCTTTCTTT
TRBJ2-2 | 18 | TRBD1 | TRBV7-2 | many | CASSPRVGTGRFTGELFF | TGTGCCAGCAGCCCTAGGGTGGGGACAGGGAGGTTCACCGGGGAGCTGTTTTTT
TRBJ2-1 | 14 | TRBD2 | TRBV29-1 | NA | CSVEVGREGLEQFF | TGCAGCGTTGAAGTAGGGCGGGAGGGGCTCGAGCAGTTCTTC
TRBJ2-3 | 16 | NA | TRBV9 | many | CASSAYTGIHTDTQYF | TGTGCCAGCAGCGCCTACACAGGGATTCACACAGATACGCAGTATTTT
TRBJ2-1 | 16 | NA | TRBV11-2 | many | CASSLVRLASYNEQFF | TGTGCCAGCAGCTTGGTAAGGCTAGCGTCCTACAATGAGCAGTTCTTC